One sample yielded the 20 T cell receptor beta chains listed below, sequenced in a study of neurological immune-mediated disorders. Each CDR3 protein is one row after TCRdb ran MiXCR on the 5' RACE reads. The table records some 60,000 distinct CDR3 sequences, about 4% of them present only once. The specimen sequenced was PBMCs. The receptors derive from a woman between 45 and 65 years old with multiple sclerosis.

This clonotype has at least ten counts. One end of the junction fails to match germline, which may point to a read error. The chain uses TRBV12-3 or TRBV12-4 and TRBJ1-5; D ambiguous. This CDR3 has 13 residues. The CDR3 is CASSLAINQPQHF. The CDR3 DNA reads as TGTGCCAGCAGCTTAGCCATCAATCAGCCCCAGCATTTT.

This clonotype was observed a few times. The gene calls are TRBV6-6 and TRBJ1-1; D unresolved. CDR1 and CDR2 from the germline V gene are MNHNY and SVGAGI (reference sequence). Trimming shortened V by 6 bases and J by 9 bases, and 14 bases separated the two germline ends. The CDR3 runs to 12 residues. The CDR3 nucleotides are TGTGCCAGCAGAGAAAGGGTGGTGAAAGCTTTCTTT. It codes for CASRERVVKAFF.

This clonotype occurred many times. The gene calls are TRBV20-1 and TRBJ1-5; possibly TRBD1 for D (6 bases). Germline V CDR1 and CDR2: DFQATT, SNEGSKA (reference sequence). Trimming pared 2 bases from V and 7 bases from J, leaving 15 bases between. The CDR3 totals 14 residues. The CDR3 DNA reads TGCAGTGCTAGATCAGGAAGTGGGGGCCAGCCCCAGCATTTT. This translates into CSARSGSGGQPQHF.

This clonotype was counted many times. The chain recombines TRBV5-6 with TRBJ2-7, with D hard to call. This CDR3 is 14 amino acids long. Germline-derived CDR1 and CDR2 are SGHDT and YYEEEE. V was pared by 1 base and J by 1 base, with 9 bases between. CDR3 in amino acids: CASSLTKVSYEQYF. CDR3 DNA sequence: TGTGCCAGCAGCTTGACTAAAGTTTCCTACGAGCAGTACTTC.

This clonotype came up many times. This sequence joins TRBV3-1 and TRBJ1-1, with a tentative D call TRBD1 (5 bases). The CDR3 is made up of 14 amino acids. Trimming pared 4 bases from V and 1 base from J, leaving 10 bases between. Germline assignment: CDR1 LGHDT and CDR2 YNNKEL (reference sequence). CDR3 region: CASSRDGWNTEAFF. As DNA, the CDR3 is TGTGCCAGCAGCCGGGACGGCTGGAACACTGAAGCTTTCTTT. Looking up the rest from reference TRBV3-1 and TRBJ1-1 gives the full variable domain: DTAVSQTPKYLVTQMGNDKSIKCEQNLGHDTMYWYKQDSKKFLKIMFSYNNKELIINETVPNRFSPKSPDKAHLNLHINSLELGDSAVYFCASSRDGWNTEAFFGQGTRLTVV.

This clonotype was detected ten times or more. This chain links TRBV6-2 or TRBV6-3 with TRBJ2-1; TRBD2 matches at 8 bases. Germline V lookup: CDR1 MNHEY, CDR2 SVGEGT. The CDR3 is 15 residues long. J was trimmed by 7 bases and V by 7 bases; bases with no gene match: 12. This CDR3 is CASTRLASGGNEQFF. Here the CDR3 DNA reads TGTGCCAGCACCAGACTAGCGTCGGGGGGTAATGAGCAGTTCTTC.

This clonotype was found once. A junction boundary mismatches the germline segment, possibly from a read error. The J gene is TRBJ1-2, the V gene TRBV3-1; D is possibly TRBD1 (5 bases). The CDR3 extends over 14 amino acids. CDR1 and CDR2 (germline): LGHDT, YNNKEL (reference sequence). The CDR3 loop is CASSQASEGYGYTF. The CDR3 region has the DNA TGTGCCAGCAGCCAAGCTAGCGAGGGGTATGGGTACACCTTC.

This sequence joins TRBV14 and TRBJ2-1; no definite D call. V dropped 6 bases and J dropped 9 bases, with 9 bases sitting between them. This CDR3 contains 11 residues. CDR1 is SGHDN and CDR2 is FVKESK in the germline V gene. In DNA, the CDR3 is TGTGCCAGCAGTTACAGTGGTGAGCAGTTCTTC. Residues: CASSYSGEQFF.

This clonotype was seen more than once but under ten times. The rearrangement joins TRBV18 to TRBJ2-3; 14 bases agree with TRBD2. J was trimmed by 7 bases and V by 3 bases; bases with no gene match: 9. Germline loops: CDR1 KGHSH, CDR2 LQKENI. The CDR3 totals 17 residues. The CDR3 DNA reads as TGTGCCAGCTCACCGGCACCGGGACTAGCGGGAGTAAATACGCAGTATTTT. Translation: CASSPAPGLAGVNTQYF.

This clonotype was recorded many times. CDR3 coding DNA: TGTGCCAGCAGCCAAGATACAACGGCTCAGCCCCAGCATTTT. Its translation is CASSQDTTAQPQHF. V is TRBV3-1 and J is TRBJ1-5; D not certain. Germline CDR1 reads LGHDT; CDR2 reads YNNKEL (reference sequence). The CDR3 sequence is 14 residues long. Trimming stripped 0 bases from V and 6 bases from J, with 9 bases between.

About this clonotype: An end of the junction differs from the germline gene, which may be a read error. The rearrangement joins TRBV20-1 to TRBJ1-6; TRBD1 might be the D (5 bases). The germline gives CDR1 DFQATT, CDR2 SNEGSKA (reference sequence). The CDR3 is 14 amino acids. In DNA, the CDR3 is TGCAGTGCTAGGGGGCCAGGGAGAAATTCACCCCTCAACTTT. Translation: CSARGPGRNSPLNF.

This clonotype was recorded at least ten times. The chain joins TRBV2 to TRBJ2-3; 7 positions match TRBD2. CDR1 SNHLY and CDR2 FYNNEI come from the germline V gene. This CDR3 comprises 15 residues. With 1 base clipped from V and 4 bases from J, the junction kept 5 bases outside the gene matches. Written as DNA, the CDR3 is TGTGCCAGCAGTGAAGGGTTTGCGGGGGCAGATACGCAGTATTTT. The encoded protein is CASSEGFAGADTQYF.

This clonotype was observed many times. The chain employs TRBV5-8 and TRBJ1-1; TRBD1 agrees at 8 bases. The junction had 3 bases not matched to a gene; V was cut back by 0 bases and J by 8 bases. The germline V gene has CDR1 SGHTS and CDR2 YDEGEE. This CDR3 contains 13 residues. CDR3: CASSLEWTGEAFF. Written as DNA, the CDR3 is TGTGCCAGCAGCTTGGAGTGGACAGGGGAAGCTTTCTTT.

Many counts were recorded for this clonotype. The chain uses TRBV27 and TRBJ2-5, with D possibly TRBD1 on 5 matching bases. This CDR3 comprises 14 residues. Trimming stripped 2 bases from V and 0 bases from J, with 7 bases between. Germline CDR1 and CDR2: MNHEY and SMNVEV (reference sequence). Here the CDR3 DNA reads TGTGCCAGCAGTTTAGTGGGGCACCAAGAGACCCAGTACTTC. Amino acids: CASSLVGHQETQYF.

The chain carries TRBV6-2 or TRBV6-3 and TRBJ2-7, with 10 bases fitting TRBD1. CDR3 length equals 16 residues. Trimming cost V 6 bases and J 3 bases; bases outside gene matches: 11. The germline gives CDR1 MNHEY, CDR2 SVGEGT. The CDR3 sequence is CASSPTRTGGVYEQYF. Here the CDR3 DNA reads TGTGCCAGCAGCCCCACTAGGACAGGGGGTGTCTACGAGCAGTACTTC.

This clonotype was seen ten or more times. CDR3 nucleotide sequence: TGTGCCAGCAGCTTAGAGTGGCGGGACACGCAGTATTTT. This sequence encodes CASSLEWRDTQYF. This chain joins TRBV11-3 and TRBJ2-3; perhaps TRBD2 as D (6 bases). The CDR3 loop spans 13 amino acids. Germline lookup yields CDR1 SGHNT and CDR2 YENEEA. Trimming stripped 0 bases from V and 9 bases from J, with 10 bases between.

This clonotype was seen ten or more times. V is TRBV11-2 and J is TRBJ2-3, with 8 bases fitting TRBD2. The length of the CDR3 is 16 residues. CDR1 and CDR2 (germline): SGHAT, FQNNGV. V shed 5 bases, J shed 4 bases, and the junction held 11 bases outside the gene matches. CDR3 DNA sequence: TGTGCCAGCAGCCAGACTGCGGGAGGCGATGCAGATACGCAGTATTTT. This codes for CASSQTAGGDADTQYF.

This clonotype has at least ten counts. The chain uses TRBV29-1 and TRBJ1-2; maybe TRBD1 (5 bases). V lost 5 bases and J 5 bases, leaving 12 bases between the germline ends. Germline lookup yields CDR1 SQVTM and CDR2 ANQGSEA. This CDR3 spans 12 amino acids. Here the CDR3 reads CSVQGGRYGYTF. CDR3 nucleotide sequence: TGCAGCGTTCAGGGTGGTCGATATGGCTACACCTTC.

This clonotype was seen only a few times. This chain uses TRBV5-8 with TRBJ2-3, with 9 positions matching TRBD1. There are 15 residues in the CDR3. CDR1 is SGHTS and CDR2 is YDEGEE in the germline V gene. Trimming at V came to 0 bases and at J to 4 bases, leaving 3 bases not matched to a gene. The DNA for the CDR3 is TGTGCCAGCAGCTTGGGGGGACAGGGTGCAGATACGCAGTATTTT. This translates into CASSLGGQGADTQYF.

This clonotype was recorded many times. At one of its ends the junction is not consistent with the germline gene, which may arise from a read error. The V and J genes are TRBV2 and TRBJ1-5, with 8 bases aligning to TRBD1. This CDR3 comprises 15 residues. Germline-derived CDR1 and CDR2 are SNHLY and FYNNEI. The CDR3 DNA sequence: TGTGCCAGCAGAGGGGGGGGGACAGGTAATCAGCCCCAGAATTTT. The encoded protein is CASRGGGTGNQPQNF.